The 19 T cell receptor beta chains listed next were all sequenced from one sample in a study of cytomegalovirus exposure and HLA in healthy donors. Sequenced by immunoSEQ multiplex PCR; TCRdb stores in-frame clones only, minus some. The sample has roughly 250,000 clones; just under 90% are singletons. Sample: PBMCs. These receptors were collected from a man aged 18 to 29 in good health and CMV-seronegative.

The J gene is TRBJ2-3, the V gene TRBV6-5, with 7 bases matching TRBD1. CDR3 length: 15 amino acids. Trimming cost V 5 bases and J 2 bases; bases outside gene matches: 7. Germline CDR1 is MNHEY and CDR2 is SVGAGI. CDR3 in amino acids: CASSGTGTDTDTQYF. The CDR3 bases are TGTGCCAGCAGTGGTACCGGGACAGACACAGATACGCAGTATTTT.

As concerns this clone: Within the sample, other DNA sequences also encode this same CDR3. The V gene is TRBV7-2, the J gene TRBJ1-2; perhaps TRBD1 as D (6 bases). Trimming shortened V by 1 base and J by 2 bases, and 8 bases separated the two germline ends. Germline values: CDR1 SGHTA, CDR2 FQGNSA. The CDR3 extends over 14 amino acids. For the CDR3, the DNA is TGTGCCAGCAGCTTAGTGCAGGGGAACTATGGCTACACCTTC. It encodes CASSLVQGNYGYTF.

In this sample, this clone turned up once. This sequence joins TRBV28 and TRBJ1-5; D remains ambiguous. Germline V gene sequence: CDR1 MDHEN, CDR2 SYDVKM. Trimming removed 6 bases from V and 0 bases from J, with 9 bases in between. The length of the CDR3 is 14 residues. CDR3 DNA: TGTGCCAGCAGGGATCGGAGTAGCAATCAGCCCCAGCATTTT. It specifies CASRDRSSNQPQHF.

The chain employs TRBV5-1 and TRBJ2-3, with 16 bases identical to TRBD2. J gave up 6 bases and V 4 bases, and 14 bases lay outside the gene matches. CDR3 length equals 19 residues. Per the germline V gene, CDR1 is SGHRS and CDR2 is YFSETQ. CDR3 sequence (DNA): TGCGCCAGCAGCCCGGGACTAGCGGGAGGGCCGGGGTCGGTCGATACGCAGTATTTT. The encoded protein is CASSPGLAGGPGSVDTQYF. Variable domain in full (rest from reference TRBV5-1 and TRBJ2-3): KAGVTQTPRYLIKTRGQQVTLSCSPISGHRSVSWYQQTPGQGLQFLFEYFSETQRNKGNFPGRFSGRQFSNSRSEMNVSTLELGDSALYLCASSPGLAGGPGSVDTQYFGPGTRLTVL.

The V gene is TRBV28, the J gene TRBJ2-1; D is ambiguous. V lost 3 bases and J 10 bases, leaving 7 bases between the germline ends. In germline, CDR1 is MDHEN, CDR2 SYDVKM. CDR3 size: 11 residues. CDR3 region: CASSLNREQFF. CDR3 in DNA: TGTGCCAGCAGTTTGAACCGGGAGCAGTTCTTC.

The CDR3, as DNA: TGCGCCAGCAGCCAAGGATTCGGGGGTATAATCTACGAGCAGTACTTC. It encodes CASSQGFGGIIYEQYF. The chain links TRBV4-1 to TRBJ2-7, with D perhaps matching TRBD2 (6 bases). The CDR3 consists of 16 residues. In germline, CDR1 is MGHRA, CDR2 YSYEKL. The germline V and J ends were trimmed by 1 base and 3 bases, with 16 bases remaining between them.

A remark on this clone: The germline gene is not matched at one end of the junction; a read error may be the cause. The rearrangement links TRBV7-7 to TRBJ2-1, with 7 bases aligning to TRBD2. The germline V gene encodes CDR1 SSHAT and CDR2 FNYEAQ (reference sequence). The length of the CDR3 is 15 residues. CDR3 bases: TGTGCTAGCAGCTTGGGGAGCGGGGACTACAATGAGCAGTTCTTC. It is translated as CASSLGSGDYNEQFF.

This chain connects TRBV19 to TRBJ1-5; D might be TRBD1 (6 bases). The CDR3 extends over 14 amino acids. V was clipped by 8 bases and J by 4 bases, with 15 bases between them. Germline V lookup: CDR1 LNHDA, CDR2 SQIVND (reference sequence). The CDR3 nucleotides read TGTGCCAGTCTAGGGGGGGCCCTGAATCAGCCCCAGCATTTT. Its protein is CASLGGALNQPQHF. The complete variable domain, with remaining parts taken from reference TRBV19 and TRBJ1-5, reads DGGITQSPKYLFRKEGQNVTLSCEQNLNHDAMYWYRQDPGQGLRLIYYSQIVNDFQKGDIAEGYSVSREKKESFPLTVTSAQKNPTAFYLCASLGGALNQPQHFGDGTRLSIL.

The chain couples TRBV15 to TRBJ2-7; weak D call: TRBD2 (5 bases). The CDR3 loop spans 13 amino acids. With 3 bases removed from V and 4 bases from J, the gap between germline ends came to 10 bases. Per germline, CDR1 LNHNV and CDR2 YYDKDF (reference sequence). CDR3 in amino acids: CATSRDSQYEQYF. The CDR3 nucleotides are TGTGCCACCAGCAGGGACTCTCAATACGAGCAGTACTTC.

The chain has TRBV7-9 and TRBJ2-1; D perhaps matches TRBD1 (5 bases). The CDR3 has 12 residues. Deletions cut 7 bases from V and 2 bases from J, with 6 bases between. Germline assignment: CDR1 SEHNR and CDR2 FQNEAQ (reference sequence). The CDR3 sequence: CASTDTYNEQFF. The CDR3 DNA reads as TGTGCCAGCACGGACACCTACAATGAGCAGTTCTTC.

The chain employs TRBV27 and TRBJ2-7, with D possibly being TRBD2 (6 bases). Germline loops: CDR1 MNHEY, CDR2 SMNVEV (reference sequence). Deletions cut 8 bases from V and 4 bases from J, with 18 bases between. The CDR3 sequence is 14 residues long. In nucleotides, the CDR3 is TGTGCCAGCTCCCGCGCTAGCGCGGATTACGAGCAGTACTTC. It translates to CASSRASADYEQYF.

Here the CDR3 reads CASSFGGAADTQYF. Here the CDR3 DNA reads TGTGCCAGCAGTTTCGGGGGGGCCGCAGATACGCAGTATTTT. The chain uses TRBV27 and TRBJ2-3, with TRBD2 matching over 8 bases. Unmatched junction bases numbered 3, after V lost 3 bases and J lost 4 bases. This CDR3 has 14 residues. Germline V gene lookup returns CDR1 MNHEY and CDR2 SMNVEV (reference sequence).

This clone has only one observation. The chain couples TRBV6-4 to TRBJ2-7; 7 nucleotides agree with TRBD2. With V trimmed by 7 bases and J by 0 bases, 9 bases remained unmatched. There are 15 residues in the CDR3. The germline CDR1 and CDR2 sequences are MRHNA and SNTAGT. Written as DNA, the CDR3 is TGTGCCAGCATTTATAGGGGAGGGAGCTCCTACGAGCAGTACTTC. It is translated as CASIYRGGSSYEQYF.

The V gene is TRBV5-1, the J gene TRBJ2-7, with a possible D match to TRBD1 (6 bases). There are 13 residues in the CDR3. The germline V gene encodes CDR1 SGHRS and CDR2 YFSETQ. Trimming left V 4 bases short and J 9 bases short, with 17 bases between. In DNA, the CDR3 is TGCGCCAGCAGCCGAGGGGGTGAGGATAGGCAGTACTTC. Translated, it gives CASSRGGEDRQYF.

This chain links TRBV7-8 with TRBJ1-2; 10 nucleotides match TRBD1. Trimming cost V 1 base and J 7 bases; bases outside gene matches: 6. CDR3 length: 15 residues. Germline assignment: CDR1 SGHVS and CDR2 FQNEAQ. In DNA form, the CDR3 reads TGTGCCAGCAGCTTAGGGGACAGGGGAACGGGTGGCTACACCTTC. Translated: CASSLGDRGTGGYTF. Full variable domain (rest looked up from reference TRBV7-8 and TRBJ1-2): GAGVSQSPRYKVAKRGQDVALRCDPISGHVSLFWYQQALGQGPEFLTYFQNEAQLDKSGLPSDRFFAERPEGSVSTLKIQRTQQEDSAVYLCASSLGDRGTGGYTFGSGTRLTVV.

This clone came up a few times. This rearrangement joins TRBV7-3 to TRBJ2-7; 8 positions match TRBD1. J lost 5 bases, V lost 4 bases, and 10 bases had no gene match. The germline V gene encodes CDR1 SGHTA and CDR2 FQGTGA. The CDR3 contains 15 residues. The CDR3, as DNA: TGTGCCAGCAGCTATGGACAGGGAAGGAGTCACGAGCAGTACTTC. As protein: CASSYGQGRSHEQYF.

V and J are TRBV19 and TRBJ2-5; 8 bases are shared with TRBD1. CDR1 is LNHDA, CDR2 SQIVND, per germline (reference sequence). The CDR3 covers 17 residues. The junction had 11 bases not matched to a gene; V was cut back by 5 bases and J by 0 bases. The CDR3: CASSPLPGQGYQETQYF. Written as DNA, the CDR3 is TGTGCCAGTAGTCCCTTACCAGGACAGGGTTACCAAGAGACCCAGTACTTC.

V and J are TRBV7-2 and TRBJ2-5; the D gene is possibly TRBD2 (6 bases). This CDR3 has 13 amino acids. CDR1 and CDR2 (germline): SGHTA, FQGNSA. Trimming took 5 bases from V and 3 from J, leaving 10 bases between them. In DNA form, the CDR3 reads TGTGCCAGCAGCCGTCCGGGGGAAGAGACCCAGTACTTC. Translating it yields CASSRPGEETQYF.

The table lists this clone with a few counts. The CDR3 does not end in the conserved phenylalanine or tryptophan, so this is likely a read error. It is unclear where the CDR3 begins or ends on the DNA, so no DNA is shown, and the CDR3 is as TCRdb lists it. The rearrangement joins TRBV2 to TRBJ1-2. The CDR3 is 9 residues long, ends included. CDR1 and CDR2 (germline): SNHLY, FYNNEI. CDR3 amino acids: CASRENYLS.